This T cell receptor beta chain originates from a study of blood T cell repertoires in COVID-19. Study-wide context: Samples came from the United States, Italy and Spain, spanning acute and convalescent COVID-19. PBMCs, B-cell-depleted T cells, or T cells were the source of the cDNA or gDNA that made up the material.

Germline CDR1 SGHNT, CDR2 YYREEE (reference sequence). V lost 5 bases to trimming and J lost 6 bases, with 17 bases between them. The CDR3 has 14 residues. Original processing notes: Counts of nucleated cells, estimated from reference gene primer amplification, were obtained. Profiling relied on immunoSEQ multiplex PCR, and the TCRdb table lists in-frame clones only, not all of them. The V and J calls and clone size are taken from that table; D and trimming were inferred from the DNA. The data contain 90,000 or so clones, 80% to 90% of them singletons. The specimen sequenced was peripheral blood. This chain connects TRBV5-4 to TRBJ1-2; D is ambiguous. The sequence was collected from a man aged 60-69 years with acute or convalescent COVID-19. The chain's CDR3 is CASRIGRVRDGYTF. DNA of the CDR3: TGTGCCAGCAGAATTGGGCGGGTTCGGGATGGCTACACCTTC. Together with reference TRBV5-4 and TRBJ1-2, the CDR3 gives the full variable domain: ETGVTQSPTHLIKTRGQQVTLRCSSQSGHNTVSWYQQALGQGPQFIFQYYREEENGRGNFPPRFSGLQFPNYSSELNVNALELDDSALYLCASRIGRVRDGYTFGSGTRLTVV.